This paragraph covers one T cell receptor beta chain sequence. Other DNA variants within this sample encode the same CDR3. The data were produced by immunoSEQ multiplex PCR, yet TCRdb's version contains in-frame clones alone and is incomplete. Here the sample spans around 300,000 clones, 80% to 90% being singletons. This record belongs to a study of blood T cell repertoires in COVID-19. The origin of this receptor is a man aged 30-40 years who had recovered from COVID-19. The sample consisted of PBMCs or T cells enriched from blood (not recorded which).

CDR3 DNA sequence: TGTGCCAGCTCTCCGGACAGGGCCACTGAAGCTTTCTTT. Protein product: CASSPDRATEAFF. The chain employs TRBV18 and TRBJ1-1, with 8 bases matching TRBD1. CDR1 and CDR2 from the germline V gene are KGHSH and LQKENI. With 6 bases clipped from V and 4 bases from J, the junction kept 4 bases outside the gene matches. CDR3 length equals 13 residues.